This T cell receptor beta chain was identified during a study of blood T cell repertoires in COVID-19. Study-wide context: COVID-19 samples from acute and convalescent phases originated in the United States, Italy and Spain. T cells, B-cell-depleted T cells, or PBMCs supplied cDNA or gDNA.

As originally analysed: By means of reference gene primer amplification, nucleated cell counts were estimated. Clones were sequenced by immunoSEQ multiplex PCR, and TCRdb holds only the in-frame ones, with some missing. That table supplies the V and J calls and clone size; D and trimming were determined from the DNA. Here the sample spans about 280,000 clones, about nine tenths being singletons. Trimming cost V 11 bases and J 3 bases; bases outside gene matches: 8. Germline CDR1 is LNHDA and CDR2 is SQIVND (reference sequence). This CDR3 region has 15 residues. Seattle researchers signed up patients amid active infection and tracked them longitudinally.

The material sequenced was peripheral blood. This clonotype was sampled from a woman aged 25 to 39 with COVID-19, enrolled during active disease. This chain links TRBV19 with TRBJ1-6; 9 positions match TRBD1. The CDR3, as DNA: TGTGCCCTGGGGGACAGGGCCGACTATAATTCACCCCTCCACTTT. As protein: CALGDRADYNSPLHF.